The rows below give T cell receptor beta chains drawn from one sample of a study of CXCR3-negative and CXCR3-positive naive CD8 T cells. One entry per CDR3 protein, without DNA, is what TCRdb gives after re-calling the 5' RACE reads. The ten top clones account for roughly 1.5%, within a sample of 65,000 to 75,000 distinct CDR3 sequences. Sequencing used naive CXCR3- CD8+ T cells from blood. Receptor source: a human donor in good health. Some clones in this sample may be carry-over from other donors' samples. Each CDR3 is given with its conserved first and last residue.

J: TRBJ2-1; V: TRBV28; CDR3: CASSSKVRWEYNEQFF
J: TRBJ1-1; V: TRBV29-1; CDR3: CSVKENTEAFF
J: TRBJ2-5; V: TRBV7-6; CDR3: CASSPGTGGGETQYF
J: TRBJ2-1; V: TRBV7-6; CDR3: CASSLELAAYNEQFF
J: TRBJ2-3; V: TRBV7-9; CDR3: CASSPSWNLQNTQYF
J: TRBJ1-1; V: TRBV19; CDR3: CASSILGTVNTEAFF
J: TRBJ1-4; V: TRBV5-1; CDR3: CASSFGVSNEKLFF
J: TRBJ2-2; V: TRBV29-1; CDR3: CSVALAVNTGELFF
J: TRBJ2-1; V: TRBV28; CDR3: CASRDRINEQFF
J: TRBJ1-1; V: TRBV7-9; CDR3: CASSPGQRNTEAFF
J: TRBJ2-5; V: TRBV7-9; CDR3: CASSRRGEQETQYF
J: TRBJ2-1; V: TRBV15; CDR3: CATRWTSGGSNEQFF
J: TRBJ2-7; V: TRBV7-2; CDR3: CASSFSGQGVEQYF
J: TRBJ2-6; V: TRBV4-2; CDR3: CASSPGTVSSGANVLTF
J: TRBJ2-7; V: TRBV4-1; CDR3: CASSQSPGTGPRSYEQYF
J: TRBJ2-5; V: TRBV28; CDR3: CAGSLASGNVEETQYF
J: TRBJ1-2; V: TRBV6-6; CDR3: CASSYSDGKNYGYTF
J: TRBJ2-1; V: TRBV18; CDR3: CASSPPTGPNNEQFF
J: TRBJ2-7; V: TRBV19; CDR3: CASSGRVGRLYEQYF
J: TRBJ2-7; V: TRBV29-1; CDR3: CSGGGPYEQYF
J: TRBJ2-7; V: TRBV29-1; CDR3: CSVGQGAYEQYF
J: TRBJ2-7; V: TRBV21-1; CDR3: CASSKEEADPVLCFGEQYF
J: TRBJ2-1; V: TRBV5-1; CDR3: CASSLVAGAEQFF
J: TRBJ2-7; V: TRBV6-5; CDR3: CASSPDRGSGYEQYF